This TCR beta chain was captured in a study of vaccination effects on CD4 cells after COVID-19. Study background: Each participant was administered two doses of either the BNT162b2 or the mRNA-1273 vaccine.

At the end of about 9 days of culture, CD4+ T cells were isolated. Infection dated between March and December 2020, before the Alpha, Beta and Delta variants reached the United States. On this clone itself: Its antigen is still unknown.

Produced via immunoSEQ multiplex PCR; TCRdb's table is partial and in-frame only. The sample contains about 64,000 clones, 55% to 75% of which appear only once. The V gene end was trimmed by 2 bases and the J gene end by 2 bases; junction bases not matched to a gene: 13. CDR1 is LGHNT, CDR2 FRNRAP, per germline. The length of the CDR3 is 18 residues. This chain connects TRBV12-5 to TRBJ2-3, with TRBD1 matching 7 bases. This TCR came from a human donor who had a prior SARS-CoV-2 infection. Source: CD4+ T cells from PBMCs cultured without peptide, taken before COVID-19 vaccination. CDR3 loop: CASGLIPGTAITTDTQYF. The CDR3 DNA sequence: TGTGCTAGTGGTTTGATCCCCGGGACAGCGATTACCACAGATACGCAGTATTTT.